The T cell receptor (beta chain) described here comes from a study of T cell clonality in common variable immunodeficiency. The germline V gene encodes CDR1 SGHTA and CDR2 FQGTGA. This CDR3 is 17 amino acids long. J lost 2 bases, V lost 6 bases, and 11 bases had no gene match. This clone was detected ten times or more. The antigen remains undetermined. The read terminates 3 residues before the CDR3 end, so the remaining end is supplied by the germline J gene. Clones were sequenced by immunoSEQ multiplex PCR, and TCRdb holds only the in-frame ones, with some missing. Listed for the sample are 40,000 to 45,000 clones, none seen a single time. Study results and caveats: Compared with healthy controls, CVID subjects showed increased TCRbeta clonality, mostly in about a third. Fewer TCRbeta clones were shared among CVID subjects than controls.

The chain has TRBV7-3 and TRBJ2-3; 10 bases agree with TRBD2. Sequenced input: peripheral blood mononuclear cells. This TCR came from a person aged 18 to 75 in good health. CDR3 sequence reads: CASSKSPSGSSTDTQYF. CDR3 DNA (partial): TGTGCCAGCAGTAAATCGCCTAGCGGGAGCTCCACAGATACG.